This record concerns one TCR beta chain sequence. Its antigen is still unknown. The germline V gene has CDR1 SGHVS and CDR2 FNYEAQ. The CDR3 extends over 18 amino acids. V lost 1 base and J lost 6, with 22 bases in between. The sample originates from a study of cytomegalovirus exposure and HLA in healthy donors. The PCR employed 60 Vbeta primers together with 13 Jbeta primers. Data came from immunoSEQ multiplex PCR; TCRdb stores just in-frame clones and leaves some out. The sample lists 150,000 to 200,000 clones, around 85% occurring once. Study-wide points: DRB1 had the most TCR associations and HLA-C the fewest, a later analysis found, with rates varying by HLA locus. The records held CMV serostatus as the only immune exposure information. TCR beta chains numbering 150 to 200 were designated cytomegalovirus-associated.

This chain joins TRBV7-6 and TRBJ2-1; TRBD1 might be the D (6 bases). The sequencing sample was made of PBMCs. The origin of this receptor is a woman aged 25 to 45 in good health and CMV-seronegative. The CDR3, as DNA: TGTGCCAGCAGCTTAGGGGCAAGGAGTAGGGGGAAGGGCAATGAGCAGTTCTTC. Its protein product is CASSLGARSRGKGNEQFF.